One and the same sample provided the 20 T cell receptor beta chains below, sequenced in a study of CD8 T cells in ankylosing spondylitis. A single record per CDR3 protein comes from TCRdb applying MiXCR to the 5' RACE reads. The sample records 340,000 or so distinct CDR3 sequences, around 15% being singletons. Sample: blood, either unsorted or a sorted T cell fraction (not recorded which). These receptors came from a male donor with ankylosing spondylitis or in good health (not recorded which).

The CDR3 loop reads CASSLSGTSSTDTQYF. In nucleotides, the CDR3 is TGTGCCAGCAGTCTTTCCGGGACTAGTTCAACAGATACGCAGTATTTT. The rearrangement uses TRBV12-3 or TRBV12-4 and TRBJ2-3, with 8 bases matching TRBD2. CDR3 length: 16 amino acids. The V and J ends lost 5 bases and 3 bases, in that order; junction bases with no gene match: 10.

The chain uses TRBV6-5 and TRBJ2-7; TRBD2 might be the D (5 bases). This CDR3 has 14 residues. V was trimmed by 2 bases and J by 5 bases, leaving 13 bases between them. Germline V CDR1 and CDR2: MNHEY, SVGAGI. CDR3 sequence (DNA): TGTGCCAGCAGTTACGGTCGGGGAACGGACGAGCAGTACTTC. Its translation is CASSYGRGTDEQYF.

This clonotype was recorded a few times. The chain has TRBV7-8 and TRBJ1-2, with D perhaps TRBD1 (6 bases). The CDR3 is made up of 13 amino acids. V was shortened by 4 bases and J by 5 bases, with 11 bases between the two germline ends. CDR1 SGHVS and CDR2 FQNEAQ come from the germline V gene. In nucleotides, the CDR3 is TGTGCCAGCAGCTCGGACAGACTTTATGGCTACACCTTC. Encoded protein: CASSSDRLYGYTF.

This clonotype was detected many times. The V gene is TRBV12-3 or TRBV12-4, the J gene TRBJ1-4; maybe TRBD1 (5 bases). The CDR3 sequence is 15 residues long. Trimming removed 5 bases at V and 7 bases at J, with 17 bases between. The CDR3 region is CASSPGGGRAEKLFF. Written as DNA, the CDR3 is TGTGCCAGCAGTCCCGGCGGGGGGAGGGCTGAAAAACTGTTTTTT.

This chain links TRBV5-6 with TRBJ1-5, with a possible D match to TRBD1 (6 bases). This CDR3 region has 15 residues. Germline CDR1 reads SGHDT; CDR2 reads YYEEEE. Between the trimmed V and J ends, which lost 3 bases and 6 bases, there was a span of 16 bases. The CDR3 is CASSSLLGGFQPQHF. As DNA, the CDR3 is TGTGCCAGCAGCTCGCTGCTTGGGGGCTTTCAGCCCCAGCATTTT.

This clonotype showed up many times. The V gene is TRBV5-1, the J gene TRBJ1-2; maybe TRBD1 (6 bases). The germline V gene has CDR1 SGHRS and CDR2 YFSETQ. The CDR3 covers 14 residues. The V end was cut by 0 bases, the J end by 6 bases, with 12 bases between. Here the CDR3 DNA reads TGCGCCAGCAGCTTGGGAGGGACATATAATGGCTACACCTTC. This encodes CASSLGGTYNGYTF. Full variable domain (remainder filled in from reference TRBV5-1 and TRBJ1-2): KAGVTQTPRYLIKTRGQQVTLSCSPISGHRSVSWYQQTPGQGLQFLFEYFSETQRNKGNFPGRFSGRQFSNSRSEMNVSTLELGDSALYLCASSLGGTYNGYTFGSGTRLTVV.

This clonotype was seen a handful of times. The chain recombines TRBV20-1 with TRBJ2-1, with 7 bases lining up with TRBD1. Germline CDR1 DFQATT, CDR2 SNEGSKA (reference sequence). After removal of 7 bases from V and 1 base from J, the junction contained 7 bases not matched to a gene. CDR3 length equals 14 residues. CDR3 loop: CSVRQGRSYNEQFF. The CDR3 DNA reads TGCAGTGTACGACAGGGCAGGTCCTACAATGAGCAGTTCTTC.

The table lists this clonotype with a few counts. The chain employs TRBV6-2 or TRBV6-3 and TRBJ1-4, with TRBD1 identical over 9 bases. The CDR3 spans 15 residues. Unmatched junction bases numbered 5, after V lost 6 bases and J lost 3 bases. Germline V CDR1 and CDR2: MNHEY, SVGEGT. CDR3 nucleotides: TGTGCCAGCAGATCCTGGGACAGGGCTAATGAAAAACTGTTTTTT. Its protein product is CASRSWDRANEKLFF.

This clonotype was observed a few times. The V gene is TRBV12-3 or TRBV12-4, the J gene TRBJ2-7; no definite D call. The length of the CDR3 is 14 residues. V was trimmed by 2 bases and J by 4 bases, leaving 12 bases between them. The CDR3: CASSLFGFSYEQYF. The CDR3 bases are TGTGCCAGCAGTTTATTTGGCTTTTCGTACGAGCAGTACTTC.

This clonotype has just a few counts. The chain couples TRBV12-3 or TRBV12-4 to TRBJ2-3, with 7 positions matching TRBD1. J lost 1 base, V lost 6 bases, and 7 bases had no gene match. CDR3 length equals 15 residues. The CDR3 loop reads CASSAHGQGTDTQYF. In DNA form, the CDR3 reads TGTGCCAGCAGCGCCCACGGACAGGGCACAGATACGCAGTATTTT.

CDR3 protein: CASRAWREQYF. As DNA, the CDR3 is TGTGCCAGCAGGGCTTGGCGCGAGCAGTACTTC. The chain has TRBV6-5 and TRBJ2-7; no clear D gene. CDR3 length: 11 amino acids. Germline lookup yields CDR1 MNHEY and CDR2 SVGAGI. Trimming cost V 6 bases and J 6 bases, with 9 bases left between them.

This rearrangement joins TRBV3-1 to TRBJ2-3; D ambiguous. V dropped 0 bases and J dropped 4 bases, with 11 bases sitting between them. Germline V gene sequence: CDR1 LGHDT, CDR2 YNNKEL (reference sequence). The CDR3 is 15 amino acids. The DNA for the CDR3 is TGTGCCAGCAGCCAAGAGGTCAGCATTGCAGATACGCAGTATTTT. It specifies CASSQEVSIADTQYF.

This chain joins TRBV11-2 and TRBJ1-2; no clear D gene. The CDR3 has 14 amino acids. The V gene lost 0 bases and the J gene lost 2 bases, with 7 bases spanning the gap. From germline, CDR1 is SGHAT and CDR2 FQNNGV. In nucleotides, the CDR3 is TGTGCCAGCAGCTTAGAGGTCATCAACTATGGCTACACCTTC. Translated: CASSLEVINYGYTF.

This clonotype was detected once. At one boundary the junction diverges from the germline segment, which might be a read error. The V gene is TRBV5-1, the J gene TRBJ2-2; D might be TRBD1 (6 bases). The CDR3 contains 16 residues. The germline V gene has CDR1 SGHRS and CDR2 YFSETQ. The CDR3, as DNA: TGCGCCAGCAGCTCCCCTAGAGGGGGTCCCACCGGGAAGCTGTTTTTT. Its protein is CASSSPRGGPTGKLFF.

This clonotype was seen only a few times. This chain uses TRBV29-1 with TRBJ2-2; D possibly corresponds to TRBD2 (7 bases). The ends were cut back, 6 bases at V and 6 bases at J, with 20 bases in the middle. This CDR3 is built from 15 residues. Looked up from germline, CDR1 is SQVTM and CDR2 is ANQGSEA. This CDR3 reads CSVVSKGGKAGELFF. Written as DNA, the CDR3 is TGCAGCGTGGTGTCTAAGGGGGGGAAGGCCGGGGAGCTGTTTTTT.

The chain joins TRBV4-2 to TRBJ2-1; 9 bases line up with TRBD2. There are 17 residues in the CDR3. Germline loops: CDR1 LGHNA, CDR2 YNFKEQ. V was pared by 1 base and J by 9 bases, with 13 bases of the junction left unmatched. The CDR3 here is CASSQVGSGGPRREQFF. The CDR3 coding sequence is TGTGCCAGCAGCCAAGTTGGTAGCGGGGGACCTAGACGTGAGCAGTTCTTC.

This clonotype showed up many times. The rearrangement joins TRBV29-1 to TRBJ2-3, with 9 positions matching TRBD1. The trim removed 4 bases at V and 1 base at J, leaving 3 bases unmatched. The CDR3 totals 14 residues. CDR1 and CDR2 (germline): SQVTM, ANQGSEA. The CDR3 nucleotides read TGCAGCGTTGTTGGGACAGGGCGCACAGATACGCAGTATTTT. Its protein product is CSVVGTGRTDTQYF.

This clonotype was picked up a small number of times. The rearrangement joins TRBV25-1 to TRBJ1-2; D gene uncertain. CDR3 length: 14 residues. The germline gives CDR1 MGHDK, CDR2 SYGVNS. Between the trimmed V and J ends, which lost 4 bases and 4 bases, there was a span of 13 bases. The CDR3: CASSADGEFYGYTF. The CDR3 DNA follows: TGTGCCAGCAGTGCGGACGGCGAATTCTATGGCTACACCTTC.

This clonotype turned up a few times. J is TRBJ1-4 and V is TRBV5-1, with TRBD1 as a possible D gene (5 bases). V gave up 6 bases and J gave up 4 bases, with 16 bases separating them. The CDR3 is made up of 15 amino acids. Germline V lookup: CDR1 SGHRS, CDR2 YFSETQ. CDR3 residues: CASKPSSGINEKLFF. The CDR3 DNA follows: TGCGCCAGCAAGCCATCTTCAGGGATTAATGAAAAACTGTTTTTT.

This clonotype came up a few times. CDR3 bases: TGTGCCACCAGCAGAGATCGGGGGGCCGGGACTGAAGCTTTCTTT. Its translation: CATSRDRGAGTEAFF. This rearrangement joins TRBV15 to TRBJ1-1; the D gene is possibly TRBD1 (6 bases). Trimming shortened V by 0 bases and J by 5 bases, and 13 bases separated the two germline ends. Germline V CDR1 and CDR2: LNHNV, YYDKDF (reference sequence). This CDR3 region has 15 residues. Supplemented by reference TRBV15 and TRBJ1-1, the full variable domain reads DAMVIQNPRYQVTQFGKPVTLSCSQTLNHNVMYWYQQKSSQAPKLLFHYYDKDFNNEADTPDNFQSRRPNTSFCFLDIRSPGLGDTAMYLCATSRDRGAGTEAFFGQGTRLTVV.